Shown below are 27 T cell receptor beta chains from a single sample sequenced in a study of metastatic and nonmetastatic thyroid tumors. Using MiXCR, TCRdb reanalyzed the PCR reads. In the table there are approximately 84,000 clones, 14% to 15% of which are singletons. There were no patients who had received any treatment before thyroid surgery. The material sequenced was blood. Receptors were obtained from a female donor with papillary thyroid cancer or a benign thyroid nodule (not recorded which). Some clones in this sample may be carry-over from other donors' samples.

This clone was found many times. The chain couples TRBV6-1 to TRBJ2-7; D remains ambiguous. The CDR3 spans 14 residues. The germline CDR1 and CDR2 sequences are MNHNS and SASEGT. V lost 7 bases and J lost 3, with 16 bases in between. This CDR3 is CASKGRITLYEQYF. CDR3 nucleotides: TGTGCCAGCAAAGGGCGAATTACCCTCTACGAGCAGTACTTC.

This clone was seen repeatedly, ten times or more. The V and J genes are TRBV3-1 and TRBJ1-2, with D perhaps matching TRBD1 (5 bases). Trimming removed 0 bases at V and 8 bases at J, with 16 bases between. This CDR3 is 15 amino acids long. CDR1 and CDR2 from the germline V gene are LGHDT and YNNKEL (reference sequence). CDR3 sequence reads: CASSQDSRGLEGYTF. CDR3 coding DNA: TGTGCCAGCAGCCAAGATAGTAGGGGTTTGGAAGGCTACACCTTC.

This clone turned up a few times. A much larger clone lies a single base off, so this may be a read error. The V and J genes are TRBV2 and TRBJ2-2, with D maybe TRBD2 (5 bases). CDR3 length: 14 residues. V was trimmed by 6 bases and J by 3 bases, leaving 11 bases between them. Germline loops: CDR1 SNHLY, CDR2 FYNNEI. The CDR3 reads CASSREQYTGELFF. As DNA, the CDR3 is TGTGCCAGCAGCCGGGAACAGTACACCGGGGAGCTGTTTTTT.

This clone was detected ten times or more. The genes are TRBV7-9 and TRBJ1-4, with 7 bases that match TRBD1. Germline assignment: CDR1 SEHNR and CDR2 FQNEAQ (reference sequence). J was trimmed by 8 bases and V by 5 bases; bases with no gene match: 11. This CDR3 comprises 15 residues. This chain's CDR3 is CASSNQGGGREKLFF. CDR3 bases: TGTGCCAGCAGCAATCAGGGGGGAGGCCGGGAAAAACTGTTTTTT. Using reference TRBV7-9 and TRBJ1-4 for the parts outside the CDR3, the full variable domain is DTGVSQNPRHKITKRGQNVTFRCDPISEHNRLYWYRQTLGQGPEFLTYFQNEAQLEKSRLLSDRFSAERPKGSFSTLEIQRTEQGDSAMYLCASSNQGGGREKLFFGSGTQLSVL.

Remarks on this clone: At one end the junction does not follow the germline gene, possibly because of a read error. The rearrangement joins TRBV6-1 to TRBJ1-2; D unclear. The CDR3 runs 13 residues. Looked up from germline, CDR1 is MNHNS and CDR2 is SASEGT. CDR3 amino acids: CVSTGSVAGCYTF. The CDR3 bases are TGTGTCAGCACTGGCTCGGTGGCGGGATGCTACACCTTC.

Of note for this clone: Since a much larger clone is just one base distant, this may be a read error. The CDR3 DNA sequence: TGTGCCAGCAGCTCGGACGCCCCGTACTACGAGCAGTACTTC. Residues: CASSSDAPYYEQYF. The V gene is TRBV7-9, the J gene TRBJ2-7, with D unresolved. Germline V gene lookup returns CDR1 SEHNR and CDR2 FQNEAQ (reference sequence). The ends were cut back, 4 bases at V and 3 bases at J, with 13 bases in the middle. CDR3 length: 14 amino acids. Full variable domain (remainder filled in from reference TRBV7-9 and TRBJ2-7): DTGVSQNPRHKITKRGQNVTFRCDPISEHNRLYWYRQTLGQGPEFLTYFQNEAQLEKSRLLSDRFSAERPKGSFSTLEIQRTEQGDSAMYLCASSSDAPYYEQYFGPGTRLTVT.

This clone has at least ten counts. The chain links TRBV9 to TRBJ2-1; no clear D gene. Trimming took off 0 bases at V and 5 bases at J, with 6 bases between the two ends. The CDR3 covers 13 residues. Per germline, CDR1 SGDLS and CDR2 YYNGEE. Written as DNA, the CDR3 is TGTGCCAGCAGCGTAGGACGCAACAATGAGCAGTTCTTC. This encodes CASSVGRNNEQFF. The full variable domain, completed using reference TRBV9 and TRBJ2-1, is DSGVTQTPKHLITATGQRVTLRCSPRSGDLSVYWYQQSLDQGLQFLIQYYNGEERAKGNILERFSAQQFPDLHSELNLSSLELGDSALYFCASSVGRNNEQFFGPGTRLTVL.

Note on this clone: A read error may account for a junction end that differs from germline. Distinct nucleotide sequences in the sample also encode this CDR3. The chain recombines TRBV27 with TRBJ2-6; D perhaps matches TRBD1 (7 bases). Germline V lookup: CDR1 MNHEY, CDR2 SMNVEV (reference sequence). The CDR3 is 15 amino acids. CDR3 nucleotide sequence: TGTGCAAGCACCTCAGGGGGGCCTGGAGCCAACGTCCTGACTTTC. It codes for CASTSGGPGANVLTF.

Remarks on this clone: Possible read error: a much larger clone is one base away. The chain uses TRBV6-2 or TRBV6-3 and TRBJ2-3; 7 bases are a match to TRBD2. In germline, CDR1 is MNHEY, CDR2 SVGEGT. This CDR3 contains 16 residues. With V trimmed by 6 bases and J by 5 bases, 14 bases remained unmatched. The CDR3 reads CASSRNAGVALDTQYF. The DNA of the CDR3 is TGTGCCAGCAGCAGAAACGCGGGGGTGGCCTTAGATACGCAGTATTTT.

This clone was seen many times. The rearrangement uses TRBV30 and TRBJ2-6, with D hard to call. In germline, CDR1 is GTSNPN, CDR2 SVGIG (reference sequence). This CDR3 has 13 amino acids. The germline V and J ends were trimmed by 3 bases and 4 bases, with 7 bases remaining between them. The DNA for the CDR3 is TGTGCCTGGAGCGGGTCCGGGGCCAACGTCCTGACTTTC. Protein product: CAWSGSGANVLTF.

This clone appeared many times. The chain uses TRBV6-1 and TRBJ1-5; D ambiguous. The V end lost 7 bases, the J end lost 2 bases, and 9 bases lay between the germline ends. This CDR3 region has 13 residues. From germline, CDR1 is MNHNS and CDR2 SASEGT. CDR3 DNA: TGTGCCAGCATTGGGGAGGGCAATCAGCCCCAGCATTTT. This translates into CASIGEGNQPQHF.

Many counts were recorded for this clone. The chain is built from TRBV7-3 and TRBJ2-3, with 9 bases identical to TRBD1. The CDR3 consists of 14 residues. CDR1 and CDR2 (germline): SGHTA, FQGTGA. The V and J ends lost 5 bases and 4 bases, in that order; junction bases with no gene match: 4. Written as DNA, the CDR3 is TGTGCCAGCAGCCTTACAGGGGGCTCAGATACGCAGTATTTT. It translates to CASSLTGGSDTQYF.

The chain links TRBV3-1 to TRBJ2-5; D is possibly TRBD1 (5 bases). From germline, CDR1 is LGHDT and CDR2 YNNKEL (reference sequence). There are 14 residues in the CDR3. V was cut by 3 bases and J by 5 bases, with 13 bases left in between. CDR3 sequence reads: CASSQGRGKETQYF. CDR3 in DNA: TGTGCCAGCAGCCAGGGTAGGGGCAAGGAGACCCAGTACTTC.

Ten or more counts support this clone. V is TRBV10-3 and J is TRBJ1-1, with TRBD1 matching over 8 bases. Germline CDR1 and CDR2: ENHRY and SYGVKD. The CDR3 contains 13 residues. Germline trimming cut 5 bases from V and 6 bases from J; bases unmatched to any gene: 5. CDR3: CAISSDRGPEAFF. Here the CDR3 DNA reads TGTGCCATCAGTAGTGACAGGGGACCTGAAGCTTTCTTT.

Note on this clone: At one end, the junction sequence differs from germline, possibly due to a read error. V and J are TRBV19 and TRBJ2-5, with 10 bases lining up with TRBD2. The CDR3 runs to 15 residues. Germline lookup yields CDR1 LNHDA and CDR2 SQIVND (reference sequence). This CDR3 reads CASSVAGGRVEIQYF. As DNA, the CDR3 is TGTGCCAGTAGCGTAGCGGGGGGCCGGGTAGAGATCCAGTACTTC.

This clone occurred many times. V and J are TRBV5-1 and TRBJ2-5; possible D gene TRBD2, 6 bases. Trimming removed 4 bases at V and 0 bases at J, with 13 bases between. There are 15 residues in the CDR3. Germline CDR1 SGHRS, CDR2 YFSETQ. The CDR3 DNA reads TGCGCCAGCAGCGGCGGGAATCCGTACCAAGAGACCCAGTACTTC. Translation: CASSGGNPYQETQYF.

The table lists this clone with a few counts. Just one base apart from a much larger clone, this may be a read error. At the DNA level, this CDR3 is encoded by other sequences in the same sample as well. The chain combines TRBV7-3 with TRBJ2-2; 9 nucleotides agree with TRBD1. The germline V gene has CDR1 SGHTA and CDR2 FQGTGA. The CDR3 covers 14 residues. Here the CDR3 DNA reads TGTGCCAGCAGCCGAGTACAGGGGGCCGGGGAGCTGTTTTTC. This sequence encodes CASSRVQGAGELFF.

This clone came up many times. This sequence joins TRBV7-6 and TRBJ2-3, with 10 bases lining up with TRBD2. V shed 3 bases, J shed 2 bases, and the junction held 5 bases outside the gene matches. Germline V CDR1 and CDR2: SGHVS, FNYEAQ. This CDR3 has 16 amino acids. The CDR3 DNA reads as TGTGCCAGCAGCTTCCTAGCGGGGGAATTCACAGATACGCAGTATTTT. Its translation is CASSFLAGEFTDTQYF. Drawing the rest from reference TRBV7-6 and TRBJ2-3, the complete variable domain is GAGVSQSPRYKVTKRGQDVALRCDPISGHVSLYWYRQALGQGPEFLTYFNYEAQQDKSGLPNDRFSAERPEGSISTLTIQRTEQRDSAMYRCASSFLAGEFTDTQYFGPGTRLTVL.

The J gene is TRBJ2-2, the V gene TRBV30; 7 bases match TRBD1. Germline CDR1 GTSNPN, CDR2 SVGIG (reference sequence). The CDR3 length is 15 residues. The junction had 2 bases not matched to a gene; V was cut back by 1 base and J by 0 bases. Here the CDR3 DNA reads TGTGCCTGGAGTGACCAGGGGGCGAACACCGGGGAGCTGTTTTTT. It encodes CAWSDQGANTGELFF.

Details on this clone: Given a much more abundant clone one base away, this may be a read error. J is TRBJ1-2 and V is TRBV30; D perhaps matches TRBD1 (5 bases). V was clipped by 0 bases and J by 2 bases, with 16 bases between them. CDR3 size: 16 residues. Germline loops: CDR1 GTSNPN, CDR2 SVGIG (reference sequence). CDR3 sequence reads: CAWSVQVARPNYGYTF. The CDR3 DNA reads as TGTGCCTGGAGTGTACAGGTGGCCCGCCCCAACTATGGCTACACCTTC.

This clone was seen a few times. The V call is TRBV20-1, the J call TRBJ2-3; the D gene is possibly TRBD1 (6 bases). Between the trimmed V and J ends, which lost 4 bases and 3 bases, there was a span of 14 bases. Germline V gene lookup returns CDR1 DFQATT and CDR2 SNEGSKA (reference sequence). The CDR3 extends over 14 amino acids. CDR3 protein: CSAISPGQTDTQYF. In DNA form, the CDR3 reads TGCAGTGCTATTTCCCCAGGACAGACAGATACGCAGTATTTT.

As concerns this clone: A much larger clone lies a single base off, so this may be a read error. This chain connects TRBV9 to TRBJ2-2, with 10 bases identical to TRBD1. Germline-derived CDR1 and CDR2 are SGDLS and YYNGEE. This CDR3 contains 16 residues. The CDR3 loop is CASSADRGRATGEPFF. The CDR3 DNA sequence: TGTGCCAGCAGCGCAGACAGGGGGCGAGCCACCGGGGAGCCGTTTTTT.

This clone was counted many times. The V call is TRBV24-1, the J call TRBJ2-6; 7 bases are a match to TRBD1. Trimming removed 9 bases from V and 0 bases from J; junction bases left unmatched: 13. This CDR3 spans 18 amino acids. Germline V CDR1 and CDR2: KGHDR, SFDVKD. In DNA, the CDR3 is TGTGCCACCGTCCGTCAAGGGACAGCTAGCTCTGGGGCCAACGTCCTGACTTTC. It yields the protein CATVRQGTASSGANVLTF.

The genes are TRBV5-4 and TRBJ1-3; D not certain. The CDR3 covers 15 residues. Germline CDR1 reads SGHNT; CDR2 reads YYREEE (reference sequence). V lost 4 bases and J 7 bases, leaving 18 bases between the germline ends. The CDR3: CASSMSSTAANTIYF. CDR3 nucleotide sequence: TGTGCCAGCAGCATGTCTTCAACCGCGGCGAACACCATATATTTT.

V usage is TRBV20-1 and J usage is TRBJ2-3, with 11 bases matching TRBD2. J was trimmed by 2 bases and V by 5 bases; bases with no gene match: 24. From germline, CDR1 is DFQATT and CDR2 SNEGSKA (reference sequence). The CDR3 has 21 amino acids. CDR3 protein: CSAPLFIVAGGPGTLTDTQYF. In DNA form, the CDR3 reads TGCAGTGCTCCCCTGTTTATTGTAGCGGGGGGGCCTGGAACCCTCACAGATACGCAGTATTTT.

This clone was picked up a small number of times. CDR3 in DNA: TGTGCCAGCAGTTTCTTCCCCGGTACAGGGGACAATGAGCAGTTCTTC. Protein product: CASSFFPGTGDNEQFF. The genes are TRBV27 and TRBJ2-1, with 7 bases that match TRBD1. The CDR3 contains 16 residues. Germline lookup yields CDR1 MNHEY and CDR2 SMNVEV (reference sequence). V gave up 3 bases and J gave up 5 bases; unmatched junction bases: 10.

In its sample, this clone was seen many times. Here the CDR3 reads CASSLERALNTEAFF. The CDR3 bases are TGCGCCAGCAGCTTGGAGAGGGCCCTGAACACTGAAGCTTTCTTT. This chain connects TRBV5-1 to TRBJ1-1; no reliable D call. Germline lookup yields CDR1 SGHRS and CDR2 YFSETQ. V lost 0 bases and J lost 0, with 9 bases in between. This CDR3 spans 15 amino acids.